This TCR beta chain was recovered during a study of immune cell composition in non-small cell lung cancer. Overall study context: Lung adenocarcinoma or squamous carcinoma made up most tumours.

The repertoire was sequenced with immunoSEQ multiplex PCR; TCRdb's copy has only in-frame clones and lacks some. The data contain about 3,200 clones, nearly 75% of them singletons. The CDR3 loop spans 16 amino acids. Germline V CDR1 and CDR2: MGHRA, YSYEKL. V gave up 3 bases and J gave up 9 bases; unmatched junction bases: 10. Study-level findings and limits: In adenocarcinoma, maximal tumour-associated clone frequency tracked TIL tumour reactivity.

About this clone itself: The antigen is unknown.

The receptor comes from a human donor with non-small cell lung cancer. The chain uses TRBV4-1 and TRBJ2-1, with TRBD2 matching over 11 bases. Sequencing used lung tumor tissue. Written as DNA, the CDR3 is TGCGCCAGCAGCCAGGACGCCGGGACTAGCGGCCGTGAGCAGTTCTTC. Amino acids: CASSQDAGTSGREQFF.